The subject of this entry is one TCR beta chain. Reverse transcribed after extraction, RNA yielded cDNA as the sequencing template. Some clones are missing from TCRdb's copy, which holds only in-frame ones; the method was immunoSEQ multiplex PCR. The top ten clones hold 19% of a sample with 150,000 to 160,000 clones, around half of them seen once. Sorting of PBMCs yielded the CD4+ and CD8+ T cells. The data were obtained in a study of CD8+ T cells in alopecia areata. On the study more broadly: Tofacitinib continued for 6 to 18 months and was then withheld for 6 months.

The V gene's germline CDR1 is PRHDT and CDR2 FYEKMQ (reference sequence). The CDR3 is made up of 14 amino acids. The V gene lost 0 bases and the J gene lost 3 bases, with 8 bases spanning the gap. The TCR was taken from a human donor with alopecia areata. The chain uses TRBV13 and TRBJ2-5, with D possibly called TRBD1 or TRBD2 (5 bases each). Sequencing used CD8+ T cells sorted from blood, obtained at week 0. Here the CDR3 DNA reads TGTGCCAGCAGCTTAGGCGGGGCGAAAGAGACCCAGTACTTC. Protein sequence: CASSLGGAKETQYF.